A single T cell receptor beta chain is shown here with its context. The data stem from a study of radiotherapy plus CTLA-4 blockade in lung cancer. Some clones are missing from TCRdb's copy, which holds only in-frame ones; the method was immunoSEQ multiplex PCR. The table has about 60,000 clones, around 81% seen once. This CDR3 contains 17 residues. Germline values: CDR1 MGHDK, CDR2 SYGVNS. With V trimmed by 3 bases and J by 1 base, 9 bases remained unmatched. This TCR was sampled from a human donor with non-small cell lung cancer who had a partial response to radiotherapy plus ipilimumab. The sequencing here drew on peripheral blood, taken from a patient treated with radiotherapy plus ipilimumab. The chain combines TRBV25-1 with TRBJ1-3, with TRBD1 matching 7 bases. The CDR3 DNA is TGTGCCAGCAGTGACCGGTGGAACAGGGGATCTGGAAACACCATATATTTT. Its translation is CASSDRWNRGSGNTIYF.